These 27 T cell receptor beta chains were all obtained from the same sample, sequenced in a study of blood T cell repertoires in COVID-19. Here immunoSEQ multiplex PCR was the method, and the copy in TCRdb shows in-frame clones only, minus some. The sample consists of approximately 280,000 clones, about 82% of them appearing once. What was sequenced was peripheral blood. Every receptor here comes from a man aged 50-59 years with active or convalescent COVID-19.

In regard to this clone: At the DNA level, this CDR3 is encoded by other sequences in the same sample as well. The chain recombines TRBV4-2 with TRBJ1-3; TRBD1 matches at 10 bases. Germline V gives CDR1 LGHNA, CDR2 YNFKEQ. J lost 2 bases, V lost 5 bases, and 9 bases had no gene match. The CDR3 runs 17 residues. CDR3 in amino acids: CASSRDWDRGTGNTIYF. In nucleotides, the CDR3 is TGTGCCAGCAGCAGGGATTGGGACAGGGGAACTGGAAACACCATATATTTT.

V is TRBV9 and J is TRBJ1-2; tentative D call: TRBD1 (6 bases). V was clipped by 2 bases and J by 5 bases, with 19 bases between them. The CDR3 has 16 amino acids. Germline CDR1 reads SGDLS; CDR2 reads YYNGEE. In nucleotides, the CDR3 is TGTGCCAGCAGCGTCGCCGGGACGGCTCAGGGGTATGGCTACACCTTC. It is translated as CASSVAGTAQGYGYTF.

The chain employs TRBV5-8 and TRBJ2-3; 9 bases fit TRBD2. Germline V gene lookup returns CDR1 SGHTS and CDR2 YDEGEE. J gave up 0 bases and V 4 bases, and 12 bases lay outside the gene matches. The CDR3 extends over 18 amino acids. The CDR3 loop reads CASSVLAGLAASTDTQYF. The CDR3, as DNA: TGTGCCAGCAGCGTTCTAGCGGGATTAGCCGCTAGCACAGATACGCAGTATTTT.

J is TRBJ1-2 and V is TRBV9; D unclear. The V gene lost 0 bases and the J gene lost 6 bases, with 12 bases spanning the gap. The CDR3 has 14 residues. The germline V gene has CDR1 SGDLS and CDR2 YYNGEE. The CDR3 region has the DNA TGTGCCAGCAGCGTAGCCCCGGACGGGGATGGCTACACCTTC. Translation gives CASSVAPDGDGYTF.

This chain joins TRBV6-5 and TRBJ2-2; 10 bases agree with TRBD2. From germline, CDR1 is MNHEY and CDR2 SVGAGI. The V gene end was trimmed by 5 bases and the J gene end by 7 bases; junction bases not matched to a gene: 4. This CDR3 has 14 amino acids. CDR3 coding DNA: TGTGCCAGCAGTCTAGCGGGAGTAGTCGGGGAGCTGTTTTTT. It specifies CASSLAGVVGELFF.

In regard to this clone: Different DNA sequences within this sample yield the same CDR3. CDR3: CASSLGGPNTEAFF. For the CDR3, the DNA is TGTGCCAGCAGTCTCGGGGGGCCAAACACTGAAGCTTTCTTT. This chain links TRBV6-5 with TRBJ1-1; D possibly corresponds to TRBD1 (6 bases). CDR3 length equals 14 residues. V lost 5 bases to trimming and J lost 2 bases, with 12 bases between them. Germline assignment: CDR1 MNHEY and CDR2 SVGAGI.

Here the CDR3 reads CASTRRGTSGNNEQFF. The CDR3, as DNA: TGTGCCAGCACCCGTCGAGGGACTAGCGGGAACAATGAGCAGTTCTTC. V gene TRBV27 combines with J gene TRBJ2-1, with 13 bases fitting TRBD2. The CDR3 covers 16 residues. Per the germline V gene, CDR1 is MNHEY and CDR2 is SMNVEV (reference sequence). V was clipped by 7 bases and J by 5 bases; unmatched bases: 8.

The chain employs TRBV4-1 and TRBJ2-5; TRBD2 matches 14 bases. From germline, CDR1 is MGHRA and CDR2 YSYEKL. The CDR3 runs to 19 residues. V shed 0 bases, J shed 5 bases, and the junction held 11 bases outside the gene matches. The CDR3 nucleotides read TGCGCCAGCAGCCAAGATCTTAGACTAGCGGGAGGGCCTCGGGAGACCCAGTACTTC. Its protein product is CASSQDLRLAGGPRETQYF.

The chain joins TRBV6-5 to TRBJ2-6, with a weak D call TRBD2 (5 bases). The CDR3 sequence is 14 residues long. V lost 6 bases and J lost 4, with 10 bases in between. The germline V gene has CDR1 MNHEY and CDR2 SVGAGI. The CDR3, as DNA: TGTGCCAGCAGAGGTCCGGGAGGGGCCAACGTCCTGACTTTC. Translated, it gives CASRGPGGANVLTF.

V and J are TRBV3-1 (or the pseudogene TRBV3-2) and TRBJ1-1; D perhaps matches TRBD1 (6 bases). Looked up from germline, CDR1 is LGHDT and CDR2 is YNNKEL (reference sequence). CDR3 length: 14 residues. V shed 1 base and J shed 5 bases, with 11 bases lying between them. The CDR3 DNA reads TGTGCCAGCAGCCAAGCCCAGGGGATGACTGAAGCTTTCTTT. The encoded protein is CASSQAQGMTEAFF.

This chain joins TRBV19 and TRBJ2-2; D is unresolved. The V and J ends lost 2 bases and 6 bases respectively, with 16 bases between them. CDR1 and CDR2 (germline): LNHDA, SQIVND (reference sequence). This CDR3 contains 16 residues. CDR3: CASSIPGWVGSGELFF. CDR3 bases: TGTGCCAGTAGTATACCCGGGTGGGTTGGGTCCGGGGAGCTGTTTTTT.

This clone was counted a single time. This chain links TRBV29-1 with TRBJ2-3; D not resolved. The CDR3 spans 16 residues. Germline V gene sequence: CDR1 SQVTM, CDR2 ANQGSEA. V was cut by 3 bases and J by 2 bases, with 18 bases left in between. The CDR3 DNA reads TGCAGCGTTGACACCGCCTGGCGGAGATTCACAGATACGCAGTATTTT. Its translation: CSVDTAWRRFTDTQYF.

The sample holds a few counts of this clone. The chain links TRBV28 to TRBJ1-5, with TRBD1 matching 7 bases. V lost 7 bases and J lost 1; bases outside the gene matches: 7. CDR1 MDHEN and CDR2 SYDVKM come from the germline V gene. This CDR3 comprises 15 residues. The CDR3 is CASTRSTGSNQPQHF. The CDR3 DNA is TGTGCCAGCACGCGGTCGACAGGGAGCAATCAGCCCCAGCATTTT.

CDR3 loop: CASSPRDRGYEQYF. For the CDR3, the DNA is TGTGCCAGCAGTCCCAGGGACAGGGGTTACGAGCAGTACTTC. The chain uses TRBV6-5 and TRBJ2-7, with 10 bases that match TRBD1. The CDR3 is 14 amino acids. CDR1 MNHEY and CDR2 SVGAGI come from the germline V gene. Losses at the gene ends were 5 bases for V and 4 bases for J; bases not matched to a gene: 5.

This chain joins TRBV5-1 and TRBJ2-6, with D possibly matching TRBD2 (6 bases). Germline V gene lookup returns CDR1 SGHRS and CDR2 YFSETQ. V lost 2 bases and J 12 bases, leaving 9 bases between the germline ends. The CDR3 contains 12 residues. The CDR3 loop reads CASSLQEGVLTF. The CDR3 coding sequence is TGCGCCAGCAGCTTACAGGAGGGCGTCCTGACTTTC.

This chain uses TRBV19 with TRBJ1-1; D is unresolved. CDR1 is LNHDA, CDR2 SQIVND, per germline (reference sequence). V was clipped by 0 bases and J by 1 base, with 6 bases between them. The CDR3 contains 14 residues. The CDR3 here is CASSIDHRNTEAFF. DNA of the CDR3: TGTGCCAGTAGTATAGATCACAGGAACACTGAAGCTTTCTTT.

The rearrangement joins TRBV27 to TRBJ2-1, with TRBD2 matching 7 bases. Germline CDR1 and CDR2: MNHEY and SMNVEV (reference sequence). The ends lost 6 bases at V and 5 bases at J; junction bases unmatched: 7. This CDR3 comprises 14 residues. CDR3 residues: CASRRGNGHNEQFF. The CDR3 DNA is TGTGCCAGCAGGCGGGGGAATGGGCACAATGAGCAGTTCTTC.

CDR3 nucleotide sequence: TGTGCCAGCAGCTTAGGGGGGAGGGCTCAAGAGACCCAGTACTTC. Protein sequence: CASSLGGRAQETQYF. The chain links TRBV7-6 to TRBJ2-5; TRBD2 matches at 7 bases. The length of the CDR3 is 15 residues. V dropped 1 base and J dropped 2; count of bases not matched to a gene: 4. The germline CDR1 and CDR2 sequences are SGHVS and FNYEAQ. The whole variable domain, filled in from reference TRBV7-6 and TRBJ2-5, reads GAGVSQSPRYKVTKRGQDVALRCDPISGHVSLYWYRQALGQGPEFLTYFNYEAQQDKSGLPNDRFSAERPEGSISTLTIQRTEQRDSAMYRCASSLGGRAQETQYFGPGTRLLVL.

The V gene is TRBV5-1, the J gene TRBJ2-3; perhaps TRBD1 as D (5 bases). V was cut by 3 bases and J by 1 base, with 12 bases left in between. From germline, CDR1 is SGHRS and CDR2 YFSETQ. This CDR3 is built from 15 residues. CDR3 region: CASSWSGQGTDTQYF. DNA for the CDR3: TGCGCCAGCAGCTGGTCAGGGCAGGGCACAGATACGCAGTATTTT. The variable domain in full, completed from reference TRBV5-1 and TRBJ2-3, reads KAGVTQTPRYLIKTRGQQVTLSCSPISGHRSVSWYQQTPGQGLQFLFEYFSETQRNKGNFPGRFSGRQFSNSRSEMNVSTLELGDSALYLCASSWSGQGTDTQYFGPGTRLTVL.

V is TRBV6-1 and J is TRBJ2-5, with D possibly TRBD1 on 5 matching bases. Germline CDR1 reads MNHNS; CDR2 reads SASEGT. This CDR3 has 14 residues. V dropped 1 base and J dropped 13 bases, with 19 bases sitting between them. The CDR3 region has the DNA TGTGCCAGCAGTGAAGGGTTTTCAGGGTTCCATGGGTACTTC. It encodes CASSEGFSGFHGYF.

The chain joins TRBV30 to TRBJ1-1; TRBD1 might be the D (5 bases). Germline assignment: CDR1 GTSNPN and CDR2 SVGIG (reference sequence). The CDR3 extends over 12 amino acids. Deletions cut 0 bases from V and 5 bases from J, with 7 bases between. CDR3 coding DNA: TGTGCCTGGAGTGTCCGGGGGACTGAAGCTTTCTTT. Translation: CAWSVRGTEAFF.

This sequence joins TRBV28 and TRBJ2-3; TRBD2 matches at 7 bases. The CDR3 is 15 amino acids. The V segment lost 8 bases and the J segment 0 bases; nucleotides outside the gene matches: 8. Per germline, CDR1 MDHEN and CDR2 SYDVKM. The CDR3 coding sequence is TGTGCCAGCTCCCCGGGGGGACTCAGCACAGATACGCAGTATTTT. It codes for CASSPGGLSTDTQYF.

V usage is TRBV7-8 and J usage is TRBJ2-1; 13 nucleotides agree with TRBD2. Germline V CDR1 and CDR2: SGHVS, FQNEAQ. V shed 0 bases and J 4 bases; nucleotides not matched to a gene: 6. The CDR3 length is 18 residues. As DNA, the CDR3 is TGTGCCAGCAGCTTAGCGGGAAGGGGACTAGCGGGATACAATGAGCAGTTCTTC. Translation gives CASSLAGRGLAGYNEQFF.

This clone was seen only a few times. The chain employs TRBV6-2 or TRBV6-3 and TRBJ2-7, with 10 bases matching TRBD2. The CDR3 consists of 17 residues. V lost 0 bases to trimming and J lost 3 bases; unmatched junction nucleotides: 8. Germline CDR1 and CDR2: MNHEY and SVGEGT. For the CDR3, the DNA is TGTGCCAGCAGTTACTCGAGCGGGAGGGATGTGTACTACGAGCAGTACTTC. This codes for CASSYSSGRDVYYEQYF.

This clone was detected a few times. This chain uses TRBV4-2 with TRBJ2-1; D gene unclear. Germline loops: CDR1 LGHNA, CDR2 YNFKEQ. Trimming removed 0 bases at V and 3 bases at J, with 9 bases between. The CDR3 consists of 15 residues. The CDR3 DNA reads as TGTGCCAGCAGCCAAGATATGACGGGCTACAATGAGCAGTTCTTC. Its translation is CASSQDMTGYNEQFF.

Only one count was recorded for this clone. The chain uses TRBV30 and TRBJ2-1; 8 bases match TRBD2. The CDR3 is made up of 15 amino acids. The germline CDR1 and CDR2 sequences are GTSNPN and SVGIG (reference sequence). V lost 0 bases and J lost 5; bases outside the gene matches: 6. Written as DNA, the CDR3 is TGTGCCTGGAGTGTAACCGGGAGGGGCAACAATGAGCAGTTCTTC. This codes for CAWSVTGRGNNEQFF. Looking up the rest from reference TRBV30 and TRBJ2-1 gives the full variable domain: SQTIHQWPATLVQPVGSPLSLECTVEGTSNPNLYWYRQAAGRGLQLLFYSVGIGQISSEVPQNLSASRPQDRQFILSSKKLLLSDSGFYLCAWSVTGRGNNEQFFGPGTRLTVL.

The chain links TRBV19 to TRBJ2-1, with D perhaps TRBD1 (7 bases). This CDR3 is built from 13 residues. The V end lost 5 bases, the J end lost 6 bases, and 11 bases lay between the germline ends. Per the germline V gene, CDR1 is LNHDA and CDR2 is SQIVND (reference sequence). This CDR3 is CASSLQGGNEQFF. DNA of the CDR3: TGTGCCAGTAGTCTCCAGGGGGGCAATGAGCAGTTCTTC.